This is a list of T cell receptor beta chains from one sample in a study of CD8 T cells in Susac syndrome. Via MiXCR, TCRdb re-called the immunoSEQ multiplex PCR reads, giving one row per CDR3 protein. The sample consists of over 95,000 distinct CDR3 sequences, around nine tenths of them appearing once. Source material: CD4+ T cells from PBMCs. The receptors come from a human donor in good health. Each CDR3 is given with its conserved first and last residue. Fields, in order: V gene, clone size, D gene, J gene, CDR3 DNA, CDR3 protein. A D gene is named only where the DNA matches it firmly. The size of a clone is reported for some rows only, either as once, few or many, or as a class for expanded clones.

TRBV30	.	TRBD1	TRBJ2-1	TGTGCCTGGAGTGTACTAATGGACAGGGTTAGGAATGAGCAGTTCTTC	CAWSVLMDRVRNEQFF
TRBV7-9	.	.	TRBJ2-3	TGTGCCAGCAGCACGAGCGGCGATACGCAGTATTTT	CASSTSGDTQYF
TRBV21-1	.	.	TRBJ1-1	TGTGCCAGCAGCAATACGCGGGGGGATCGCACTGAAGCTTTCTTT	CASSNTRGDRTEAFF
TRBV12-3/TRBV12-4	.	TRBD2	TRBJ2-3	TGTGCCAGCAGAGCGGGGGGACTCACAGATACGCAGTATTTT	CASRAGGLTDTQYF
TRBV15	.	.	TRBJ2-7	TGTGCCACCAGCAGAGTAGGGGGGCTCTCCTACGAGCAGTACTTC	CATSRVGGLSYEQYF
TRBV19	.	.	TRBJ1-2	TGTGCCAGTAGTGTCCGGGACCGGTCCTATGGCTACACCTTC	CASSVRDRSYGYTF
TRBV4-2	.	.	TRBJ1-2	TGTGCCAGCAGTTCCCCGGGCTATGGCTACACCTTC	CASSSPGYGYTF
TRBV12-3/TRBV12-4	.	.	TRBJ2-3	TGTGCCAGCAGTCCTGGACAGAGAGGCACAGATACGCAGTATTTT	CASSPGQRGTDTQYF
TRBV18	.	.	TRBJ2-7	TGTGCCAGCTCACCAAAGGGGTCTGAGCAGTACTTC	CASSPKGSEQYF
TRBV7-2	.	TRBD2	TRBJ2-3	TGTGCCAGCAGCTTAGTAGCGGGGGCCCCGAGCACAGATACGCAGTATTTT	CASSLVAGAPSTDTQYF
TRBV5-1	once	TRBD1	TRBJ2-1	TGCGCCAGCAGCTCTCCGGGACAGAGATCATTGAAGAATGAGCAGTTCTTC	CASSSPGQRSLKNEQFF
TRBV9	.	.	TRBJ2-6	TGTGCCAGCAGCGTATTAACAGGGAGGCCTGGGGCCAACGTCCTGACTTTC	CASSVLTGRPGANVLTF
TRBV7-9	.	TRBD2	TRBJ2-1	TGTGCCAGCAGCTTATCGCTAGCGGACAATGAGCAGTTCTTC	CASSLSLADNEQFF
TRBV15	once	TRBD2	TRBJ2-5	TGTGCCACCAGCAGAGGGGGGACTAGCGGGGTCCTGGAGACCCAGTACTTC	CATSRGGTSGVLETQYF
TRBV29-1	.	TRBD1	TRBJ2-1	TGCAGCGTTAACAGGGGGAATGAGCAGTTCTTC	CSVNRGNEQFF
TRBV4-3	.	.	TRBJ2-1	TGCGCCAGCAGCCAAGATCCCGAACCGAGCTCCTACAATGAGCAGTTCTTC	CASSQDPEPSSYNEQFF
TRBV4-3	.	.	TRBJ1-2	TGCGCCAGCAGCCCCTCAATGTTGGGGGCTCAGGGCTACACCTTC	CASSPSMLGAQGYTF
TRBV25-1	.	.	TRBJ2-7	TGTGCCAGCAGTGAGGGGATGGGGACGGATCCTCCCTACGAGCAGTACTTC	CASSEGMGTDPPYEQYF
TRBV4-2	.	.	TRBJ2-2	TGTGCCAGCAGCCAAGAGGGGGGCACGGCCGGGGAGCTGTTTTTT	CASSQEGGTAGELFF
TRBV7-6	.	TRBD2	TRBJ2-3	TGTGCCAGCAGCCCTTCTAGCGGGGCAAGCACAGATACGCAGTATTTT	CASSPSSGASTDTQYF
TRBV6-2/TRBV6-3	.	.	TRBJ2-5	TGTGCCAGCAGTTCCCCGACGGGCTCGGGAGAGACCCAGTACTTC	CASSSPTGSGETQYF
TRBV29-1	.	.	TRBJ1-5	TGCAGCGTTGAGGGGGAAATGAATCAGCCCCAGCATTTT	CSVEGEMNQPQHF
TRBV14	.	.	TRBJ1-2	TGTGCCAGCAGCCAAGTGAGAGGGGAATTCTCTGAAGGCTACACCTTC	CASSQVRGEFSEGYTF
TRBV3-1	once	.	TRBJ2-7	TGTGCCAGCAGCCAAGGGCTGACGGCCGAGCAGTACTTC	CASSQGLTAEQYF
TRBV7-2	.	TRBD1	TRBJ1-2	TGTGCCAGCGCGCAACAGGGGGAAAATGGCTACACCTTC	CASAQQGENGYTF
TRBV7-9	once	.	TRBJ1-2	TGTGCCAGCAGCTTAGGGGTACAGGGAAAGGTCTATGGCTACACCTTC	CASSLGVQGKVYGYTF
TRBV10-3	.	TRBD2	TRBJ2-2	TGTGCCATCAGTCCGGCTAGCGGGAGGATTTCGAACACCGGGGAGCTGTTTTTT	CAISPASGRISNTGELFF
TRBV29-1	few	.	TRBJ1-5	TGCAGCGTTGAAGATCTCTCGGGGGCGGATCAGCCCCAGCATTTT	CSVEDLSGADQPQHF
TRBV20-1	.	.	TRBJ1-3	TGCAGTGCTCGCGGAGAGAGGCCGAACACCATATATTTT	CSARGERPNTIYF
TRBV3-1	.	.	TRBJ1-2	TGTGCCAGCAGTTTTGGTGTGGGCTATGGCTACACCTTC	CASSFGVGYGYTF
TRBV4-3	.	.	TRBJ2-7	TGCGCCAGCAGCCACGCTTCCGACCGACCCACCTACGAGCAGTACTTC	CASSHASDRPTYEQYF
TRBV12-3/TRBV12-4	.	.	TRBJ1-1	TGTGCCAGCACCCGACCGGGGCTGAACACTGAAGCTTTCTTT	CASTRPGLNTEAFF
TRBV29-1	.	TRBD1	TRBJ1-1	TGCAGCTCGGACAGGGGAGGTGCCACTGAAGCTTTCTTT	CSSDRGGATEAFF
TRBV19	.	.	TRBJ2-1	TGTGCCAGTAGAACTAGGGGGGTCCGTGAGCAGTTCTTC	CASRTRGVREQFF
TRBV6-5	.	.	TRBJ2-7	TGTGCCAGCAGTTCCATTCGGGGTTGGGAGCAGTACTTC	CASSSIRGWEQYF
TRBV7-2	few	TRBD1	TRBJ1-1	TGTGCCAGCAGCTTGGGGGGGACAGGGGCGCTGGGCACTGAAGCTTTCTTT	CASSLGGTGALGTEAFF
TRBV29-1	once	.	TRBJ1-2	TGCAGCGTTGCAAGGGCAGACTATGGCTACACCTTC	CSVARADYGYTF
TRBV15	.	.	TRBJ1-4	TGTGCCACCAGCAGTCCCAGGGCGACTAATGAAAAACTGTTTTTT	CATSSPRATNEKLFF
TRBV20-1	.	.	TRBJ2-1	TGCAGTGCTAGTGGGCCGGGCAGCGAGTTGACCCCCCACAATGAGCAGTTCTTC	CSASGPGSELTPHNEQFF
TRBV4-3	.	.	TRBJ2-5	TGCGCCAGCAGCCAAGATCCCCTGCGACAAGAGACCCAGTACTTC	CASSQDPLRQETQYF
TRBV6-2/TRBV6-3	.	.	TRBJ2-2	TGTGCCAGCAGTTACTCGATGTCCCCCGCGAACACCGGGGAGCTGTTTTTT	CASSYSMSPANTGELFF
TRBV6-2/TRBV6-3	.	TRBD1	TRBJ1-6	TGTGCCAGCAGTCCAGGGACAGGCAAGGGCTCACCCCTCCACTTT	CASSPGTGKGSPLHF
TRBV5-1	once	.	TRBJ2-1	TGCGCCAGCACCCCGGACCCCGGCAGGGGCCTAGGGAATGAGCAGTTCTTC	CASTPDPGRGLGNEQFF
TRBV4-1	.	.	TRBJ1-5	TGCGCCAGCAGCCAAGATCTAGGAGACAGCAGTAATCAGCCCCAGCATTTT	CASSQDLGDSSNQPQHF